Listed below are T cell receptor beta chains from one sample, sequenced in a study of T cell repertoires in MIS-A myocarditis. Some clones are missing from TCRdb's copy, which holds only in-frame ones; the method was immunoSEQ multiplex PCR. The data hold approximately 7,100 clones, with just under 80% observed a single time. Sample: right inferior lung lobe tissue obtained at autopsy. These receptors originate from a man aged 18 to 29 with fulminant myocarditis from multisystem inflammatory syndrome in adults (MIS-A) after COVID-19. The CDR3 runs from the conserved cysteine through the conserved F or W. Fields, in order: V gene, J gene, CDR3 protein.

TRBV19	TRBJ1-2	CASSGPHGGYTF
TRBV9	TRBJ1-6	CASSARQGGGSPLHF
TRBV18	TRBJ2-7	CASSRDRGPYYEQYF
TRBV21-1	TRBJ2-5	CASSPKRGREIQETQYF
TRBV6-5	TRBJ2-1	CASSYSETSYNEQFF
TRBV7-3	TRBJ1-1	CASSSVLQGVVFF
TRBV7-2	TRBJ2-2	CASRSQIERYTGELFF
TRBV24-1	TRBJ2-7	CATSGSVAGDEQYF
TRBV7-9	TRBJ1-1	CASSLELGTEAFF
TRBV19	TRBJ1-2	CASSILSSTSYGYTF
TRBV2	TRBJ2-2	CASRGILWDTGELFF
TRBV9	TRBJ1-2	CASSVVDANYGYTF
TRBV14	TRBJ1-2	CASSQGANYGYTF
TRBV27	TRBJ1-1	CASSVGLGGMNTEAFF
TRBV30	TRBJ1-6	CAWSAGDGSPLHF
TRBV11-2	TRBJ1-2	CASSLSPPYGYTF
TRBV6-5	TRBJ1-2	CATSWEGPHGYTF
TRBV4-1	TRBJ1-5	CASSQDGGDFQPQHF
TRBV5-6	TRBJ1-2	CASTTGNRNYGYTF
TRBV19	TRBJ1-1	CASSEGLYTEAFF
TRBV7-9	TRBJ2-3	CASSSQGTDTQYF
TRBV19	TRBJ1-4	CASSIERDHHNEKLFF
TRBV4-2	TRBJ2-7	CASSPSVGLAGHGQYF
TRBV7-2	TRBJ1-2	CASSLDRLNGYTF
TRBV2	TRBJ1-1	CASSITPGQNTEAFF
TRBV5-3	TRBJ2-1	CARSPGHQFDEQFF
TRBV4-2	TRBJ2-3	CASSQDPSSQGEDTQYF
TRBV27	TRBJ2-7	CASSLSGGPYEQYF
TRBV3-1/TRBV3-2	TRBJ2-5	CASSRDGQGSTAQYF
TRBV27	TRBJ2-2	CASSLYRVTGELFF
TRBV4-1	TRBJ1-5	CASSLTITSSNQPQHF
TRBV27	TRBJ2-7	CASSPLGGREQYF
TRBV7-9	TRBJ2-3	CASSSRTGPTDTQYF
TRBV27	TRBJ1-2	CASRTGGSGYTF